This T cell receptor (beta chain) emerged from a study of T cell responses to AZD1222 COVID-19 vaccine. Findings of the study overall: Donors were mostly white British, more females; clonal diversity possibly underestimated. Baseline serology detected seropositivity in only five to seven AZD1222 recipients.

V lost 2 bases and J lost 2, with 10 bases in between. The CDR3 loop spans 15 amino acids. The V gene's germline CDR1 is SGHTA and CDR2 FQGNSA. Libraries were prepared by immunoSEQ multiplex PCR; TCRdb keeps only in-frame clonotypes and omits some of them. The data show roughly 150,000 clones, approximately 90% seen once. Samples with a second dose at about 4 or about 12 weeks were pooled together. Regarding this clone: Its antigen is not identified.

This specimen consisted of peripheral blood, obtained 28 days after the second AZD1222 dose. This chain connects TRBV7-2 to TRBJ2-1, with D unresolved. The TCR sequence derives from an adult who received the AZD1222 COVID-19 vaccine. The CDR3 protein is CASSLSSGAYNEQFF. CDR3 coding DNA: TGTGCCAGCAGCTTATCGTCCGGCGCCTACAATGAGCAGTTCTTC.